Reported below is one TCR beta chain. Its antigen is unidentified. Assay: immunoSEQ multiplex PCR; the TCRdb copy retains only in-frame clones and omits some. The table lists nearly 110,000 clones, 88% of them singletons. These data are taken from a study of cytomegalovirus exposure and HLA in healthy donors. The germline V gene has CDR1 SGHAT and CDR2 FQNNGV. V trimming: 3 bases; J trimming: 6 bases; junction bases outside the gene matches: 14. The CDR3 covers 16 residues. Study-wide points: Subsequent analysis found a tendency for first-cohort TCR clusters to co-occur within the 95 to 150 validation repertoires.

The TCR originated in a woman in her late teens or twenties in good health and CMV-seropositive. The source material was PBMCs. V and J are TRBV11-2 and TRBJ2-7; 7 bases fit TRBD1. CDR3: CASSFLDRVALSEQYF. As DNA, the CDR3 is TGTGCCAGCAGCTTCCTCGACAGGGTAGCACTAAGCGAGCAGTACTTC.